A single sample gave rise to the 23 T cell receptor beta chains below, sequenced in a study of graft-versus-host responses after intestinal transplantation. Produced via immunoSEQ multiplex PCR; TCRdb's table is partial and in-frame only. The table lists 75,000 to 95,000 clones, approximately 94% of them singletons, with roughly 2% in the top ten. These receptors have no identified antigens. The sample here was unstimulated CD8+ T cells sorted from spleen or lymph node cells, taken before intestinal transplant. These receptor sequences come from a human donor who received an intestinal transplant.

The chain joins TRBV7-9 to TRBJ1-2, with TRBD1 identical over 9 bases. This CDR3 contains 17 residues. With 4 bases clipped from V and 4 bases from J, the junction kept 13 bases outside the gene matches. CDR1 and CDR2 from the germline V gene are SEHNR and FQNEAQ (reference sequence). The CDR3 protein is CASSSIGTGIEGYGYTF. As DNA, the CDR3 is TGTGCCAGCAGCTCTATCGGGACAGGGATAGAAGGCTATGGCTACACCTTC.

V and J are TRBV25-1 and TRBJ1-3; no firm D call. In germline, CDR1 is MGHDK, CDR2 SYGVNS. V lost 7 bases to trimming and J lost 0 bases, with 4 bases between them. The CDR3 runs to 12 residues. The CDR3 coding sequence is TGTGCCAGCACTCTCTCTGGAAACACCATATATTTT. Residues: CASTLSGNTIYF.

J is TRBJ1-2 and V is TRBV5-1, with 7 bases lining up with TRBD1. The CDR3 spans 15 residues. Unmatched junction bases numbered 10, after V lost 2 bases and J lost 6 bases. Per the germline V gene, CDR1 is SGHRS and CDR2 is YFSETQ. The CDR3 region has the DNA TGCGCCAGCAGCTTCGAGACACTCACAGGGGATGGCTACACCTTC. Translating it yields CASSFETLTGDGYTF. Variable domain in full (rest from reference TRBV5-1 and TRBJ1-2): KAGVTQTPRYLIKTRGQQVTLSCSPISGHRSVSWYQQTPGQGLQFLFEYFSETQRNKGNFPGRFSGRQFSNSRSEMNVSTLELGDSALYLCASSFETLTGDGYTFGSGTRLTVV.

This rearrangement joins TRBV4-3 to TRBJ2-7; the D gene is possibly TRBD1 (6 bases). From germline, CDR1 is LGHNA and CDR2 YSLEER. This CDR3 contains 15 residues. Between the trimmed V and J ends, which lost 0 bases and 5 bases, there was a span of 14 bases. CDR3 sequence: CASSQDSGALNEQYF. The CDR3 DNA sequence: TGCGCCAGCAGCCAAGATTCAGGGGCGCTGAACGAGCAGTACTTC.

The CDR3: CASSLGQAGAQYF. DNA for the CDR3: TGTGCCAGCAGCTTAGGACAGGCCGGGGCCCAGTACTTC. The chain recombines TRBV11-2 with TRBJ2-5, with D possibly TRBD1 on 6 matching bases. The CDR3 totals 13 residues. Germline assignment: CDR1 SGHAT and CDR2 FQNNGV. Trimming cost V 1 base and J 9 bases, with 12 bases left between them.

This chain connects TRBV4-3 to TRBJ1-2; TRBD1 might be the D (5 bases). Germline V CDR1 and CDR2: LGHNA, YSLEER. The CDR3 has 16 residues. Trimming removed 0 bases from V and 6 bases from J, with 17 bases in between. CDR3 in DNA: TGCGCCAGCAGCCAAGATTCGAGTATGGCAGGGCATGGCTACACCTTC. It is translated as CASSQDSSMAGHGYTF.

This chain connects TRBV5-6 to TRBJ2-7, with 8 nucleotides matching TRBD2. This CDR3 spans 14 amino acids. J lost 6 bases, V lost 2 bases, and 7 bases had no gene match. Germline V lookup: CDR1 SGHDT, CDR2 YYEEEE. The CDR3: CASSFGPGTSEQYF. The CDR3 DNA is TGTGCCAGCAGCTTTGGACCGGGGACTAGCGAGCAGTACTTC.

CDR3 sequence (DNA): TGTGCCAGCAGTGGGACCCCGGGGACCTACGAGCAGTACTTC. It translates to CASSGTPGTYEQYF. The chain links TRBV6-1 to TRBJ2-7, with D perhaps matching TRBD2 (5 bases). This CDR3 comprises 14 residues. Per germline, CDR1 MNHNS and CDR2 SASEGT. V was clipped by 4 bases and J by 2 bases, with 12 bases between them.

The genes are TRBV6-6 and TRBJ2-1, with 13 bases that match TRBD2. V shed 5 bases and J 10 bases; nucleotides not matched to a gene: 5. CDR3 length: 14 residues. CDR1 is MNHNY and CDR2 is SVGAGI in the germline V gene (reference sequence). DNA of the CDR3: TGTGCCAGCAGTCTCTCGGGACTAGCGGGGGAGCAGTTCTTC. It yields the protein CASSLSGLAGEQFF.

This clone was seen once. The V gene is TRBV21-1, the J gene TRBJ2-1; TRBD2, the D gene given by the table, was not confirmed from the DNA. TRBV21-1 is a pseudogene locus. The CDR3 has 21 residues. CDR3 in amino acids: CASSKDSLTSGGDRPYNEQFF. In nucleotides, the CDR3 is TGTGCCAGCAGCAAAGATTCGCTGACTAGCGGGGGTGATCGGCCTTACAATGAGCAGTTCTTC.

This chain links TRBV6-5 with TRBJ2-2; TRBD1 might be the D (6 bases). The CDR3 runs 15 residues. The V gene's germline CDR1 is MNHEY and CDR2 SVGAGI. V lost 2 bases, J lost 5 bases, and 12 bases lay in between. The CDR3 sequence is CASSYRAGETGELFF. The CDR3 bases are TGTGCCAGCAGTTACCGGGCAGGGGAGACCGGGGAGCTGTTTTTT.

The chain has TRBV11-2 and TRBJ1-1; 7 bases fit TRBD1. This CDR3 region has 15 residues. J was trimmed by 1 base and V by 5 bases; bases with no gene match: 7. Looked up from germline, CDR1 is SGHAT and CDR2 is FQNNGV. The CDR3, as DNA: TGTGCCAGCAGCACTCAACAGGGGTGGAACACTGAAGCTTTCTTT. Residues: CASSTQQGWNTEAFF.

J is TRBJ1-6 and V is TRBV7-2; weak D call: TRBD1 (5 bases). The CDR3 sequence is 12 residues long. Trimming removed 5 bases from V and 9 bases from J, with 8 bases in between. CDR1 SGHTA and CDR2 FQGNSA come from the germline V gene. In DNA form, the CDR3 reads TGTGCCAGCAGCCTCGGGGGTTCACCCCTCCACTTT. Its protein is CASSLGGSPLHF.

This clone was seen a single time. The J gene is TRBJ2-1, the V gene TRBV7-9; 11 nucleotides agree with TRBD2. CDR1 and CDR2 (germline): SEHNR, FQNEAQ (reference sequence). The CDR3 spans 16 residues. The ends lost 3 bases at V and 5 bases at J; junction bases unmatched: 6. CDR3 bases: TGTGCCAGCAGCTTTTCTAGCGGGGGGACCGACAATGAGCAGTTCTTC. Amino acid sequence: CASSFSSGGTDNEQFF.

The chain combines TRBV29-1 with TRBJ1-2; possible D gene TRBD1, 5 bases. Germline CDR1 reads SQVTM; CDR2 reads ANQGSEA. The ends were cut back, 0 bases at V and 7 bases at J, with 9 bases in the middle. This CDR3 has 12 residues. The CDR3 DNA is TGCAGCGTTGAAGATCCAAGGGGTGGCTACACCTTC. Translating it yields CSVEDPRGGYTF.

The gene calls are TRBV4-1 and TRBJ2-3; D uncertain. Trimming removed 1 base at V and 2 bases at J, with 13 bases between. CDR1 and CDR2 from the germline V gene are MGHRA and YSYEKL. CDR3 size: 16 residues. This CDR3 reads CASSQAFSTPTDTQYF. The CDR3 DNA reads as TGCGCCAGCAGCCAAGCTTTTTCTACCCCCACAGATACGCAGTATTTT.

This chain uses TRBV27 with TRBJ1-5; D unresolved. Trimming shortened V by 3 bases and J by 9 bases, and 9 bases separated the two germline ends. The length of the CDR3 is 12 residues. Germline V CDR1 and CDR2: MNHEY, SMNVEV (reference sequence). The CDR3 coding sequence is TGTGCCAGCAGTTTCCCCGAGGGGCCCCAGCATTTT. It codes for CASSFPEGPQHF.

V gene TRBV27 combines with J gene TRBJ2-7; 12 bases agree with TRBD2. Looked up from germline, CDR1 is MNHEY and CDR2 is SMNVEV (reference sequence). CDR3 length equals 14 residues. After removal of 6 bases from V and 3 bases from J, the junction contained 3 bases not matched to a gene. CDR3 sequence reads: CASSPTSGGYEQYF. DNA of the CDR3: TGTGCCAGCAGCCCGACTAGCGGGGGCTACGAGCAGTACTTC.

The J gene is TRBJ2-7, the V gene TRBV27; 8 bases fit TRBD2. J gave up 7 bases and V 3 bases, and 5 bases lay outside the gene matches. Looked up from germline, CDR1 is MNHEY and CDR2 is SMNVEV (reference sequence). The CDR3 loop spans 13 amino acids. CDR3 in amino acids: CASSFGGASEQYF. Here the CDR3 DNA reads TGTGCCAGCAGTTTCGGGGGGGCGAGTGAGCAGTACTTC.

The chain joins TRBV7-9 to TRBJ2-5, with TRBD2 as a possible D gene (6 bases). This CDR3 comprises 12 residues. The V gene's germline CDR1 is SEHNR and CDR2 FQNEAQ (reference sequence). The V end was cut by 11 bases, the J end by 5 bases, with 15 bases between. CDR3 sequence (DNA): TGTGCCGTCGATCCGGAGGGGGAGACCCAGTACTTC. Translation: CAVDPEGETQYF.

This chain uses TRBV2 with TRBJ1-2, with 11 bases fitting TRBD1. From germline, CDR1 is SNHLY and CDR2 FYNNEI. The CDR3 loop spans 15 amino acids. V shed 7 bases and J 7 bases; nucleotides not matched to a gene: 11. CDR3 in amino acids: CASTLMGQGEAGYTF. The CDR3 nucleotides read TGTGCCAGCACCTTAATGGGACAGGGGGAAGCTGGCTACACCTTC.

This chain joins TRBV2 and TRBJ1-2; D may be TRBD1 (5 bases). Germline lookup yields CDR1 SNHLY and CDR2 FYNNEI. Trimming cost V 7 bases and J 1 base, with 10 bases left between them. There are 13 residues in the CDR3. CDR3 nucleotides: TGTGCCAGCAACCAGGGATATAACTATGGCTACACCTTC. It yields the protein CASNQGYNYGYTF.

The chain uses TRBV9 and TRBJ2-7; D is possibly TRBD2 (6 bases). This CDR3 spans 13 amino acids. CDR1 and CDR2 from the germline V gene are SGDLS and YYNGEE. V gave up 4 bases and J gave up 6 bases, with 14 bases separating them. The DNA of the CDR3 is TGTGCCAGCAGCCCCGATTCGGGGGTCGAGCAGTACTTC. Its protein product is CASSPDSGVEQYF.